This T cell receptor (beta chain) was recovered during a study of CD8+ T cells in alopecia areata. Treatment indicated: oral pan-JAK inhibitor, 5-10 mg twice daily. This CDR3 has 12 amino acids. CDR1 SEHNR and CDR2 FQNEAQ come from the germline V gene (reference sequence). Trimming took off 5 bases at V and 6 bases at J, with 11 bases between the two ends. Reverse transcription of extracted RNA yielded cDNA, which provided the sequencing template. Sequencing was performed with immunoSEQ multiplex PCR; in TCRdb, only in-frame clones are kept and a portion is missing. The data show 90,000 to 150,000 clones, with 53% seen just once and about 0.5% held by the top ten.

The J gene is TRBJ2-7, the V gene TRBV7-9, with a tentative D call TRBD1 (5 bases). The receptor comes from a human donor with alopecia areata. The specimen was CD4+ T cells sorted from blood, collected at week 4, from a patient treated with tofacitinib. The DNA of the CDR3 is TGTGCCAGCAGCGCCAATAGGGGCGAGCAGTACTTC. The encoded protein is CASSANRGEQYF.